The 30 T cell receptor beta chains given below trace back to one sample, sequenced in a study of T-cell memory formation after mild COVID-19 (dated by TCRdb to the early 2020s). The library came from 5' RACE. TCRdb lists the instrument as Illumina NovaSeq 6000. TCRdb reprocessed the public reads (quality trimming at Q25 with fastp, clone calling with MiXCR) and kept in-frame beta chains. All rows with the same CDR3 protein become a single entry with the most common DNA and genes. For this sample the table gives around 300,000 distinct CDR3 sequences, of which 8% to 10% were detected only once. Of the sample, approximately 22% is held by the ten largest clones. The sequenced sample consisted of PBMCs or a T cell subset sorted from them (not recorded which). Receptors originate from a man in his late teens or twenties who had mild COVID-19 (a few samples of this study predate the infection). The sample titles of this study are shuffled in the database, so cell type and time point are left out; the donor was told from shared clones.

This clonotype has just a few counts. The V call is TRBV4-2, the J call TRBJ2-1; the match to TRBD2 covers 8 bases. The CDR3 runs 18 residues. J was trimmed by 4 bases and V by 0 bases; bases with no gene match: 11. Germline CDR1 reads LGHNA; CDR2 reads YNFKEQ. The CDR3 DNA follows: TGTGCCAGCAGCCAAGACACCAGAGGGGCGGGGGGATACAATGAGCAGTTCTTC. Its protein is CASSQDTRGAGGYNEQFF.

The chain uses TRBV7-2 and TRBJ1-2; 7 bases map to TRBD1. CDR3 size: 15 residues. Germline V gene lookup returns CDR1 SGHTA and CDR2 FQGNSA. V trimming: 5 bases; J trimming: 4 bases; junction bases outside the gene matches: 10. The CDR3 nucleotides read TGTGCCAGCAGCAGCAGACAGGGAGGGGCCTATGGCTACACCTTC. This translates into CASSSRQGGAYGYTF.

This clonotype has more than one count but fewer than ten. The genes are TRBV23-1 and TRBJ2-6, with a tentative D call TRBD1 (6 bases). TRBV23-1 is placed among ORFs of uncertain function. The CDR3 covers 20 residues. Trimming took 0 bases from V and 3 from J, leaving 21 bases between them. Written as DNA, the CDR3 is TGCGCCAGCAGTCAATCCGTCGCAGGGGTCGACCTAGTTGGGGCCAACGTCCTGACTTTC. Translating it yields CASSQSVAGVDLVGANVLTF.

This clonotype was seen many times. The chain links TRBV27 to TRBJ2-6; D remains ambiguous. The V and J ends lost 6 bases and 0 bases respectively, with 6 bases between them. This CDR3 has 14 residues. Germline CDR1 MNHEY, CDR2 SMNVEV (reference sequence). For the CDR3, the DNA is TGTGCCAGCAGCACACCCTCTGGGGCCAACGTCCTGACTTTC. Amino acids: CASSTPSGANVLTF.

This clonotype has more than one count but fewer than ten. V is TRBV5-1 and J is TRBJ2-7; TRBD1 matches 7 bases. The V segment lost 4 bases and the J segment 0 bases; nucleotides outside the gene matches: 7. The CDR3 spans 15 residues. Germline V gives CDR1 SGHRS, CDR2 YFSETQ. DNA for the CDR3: TGCGCCAGCAGCCGGGACAGCACTCCCTCCTACGAGCAGTACTTC. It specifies CASSRDSTPSYEQYF.

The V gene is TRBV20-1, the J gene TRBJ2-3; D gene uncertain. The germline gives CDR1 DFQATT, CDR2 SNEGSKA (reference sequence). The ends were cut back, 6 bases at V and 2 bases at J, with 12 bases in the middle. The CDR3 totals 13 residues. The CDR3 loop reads CSAPPQNTDTQYF. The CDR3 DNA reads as TGCAGTGCCCCTCCCCAGAACACAGATACGCAGTATTTT.

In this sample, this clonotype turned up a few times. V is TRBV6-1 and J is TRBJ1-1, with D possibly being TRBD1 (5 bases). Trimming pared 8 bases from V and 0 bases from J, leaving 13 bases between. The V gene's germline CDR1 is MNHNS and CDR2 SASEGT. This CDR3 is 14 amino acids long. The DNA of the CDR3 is TGTGCCAGCTATACCAGGGTGATGAACACTGAAGCTTTCTTT. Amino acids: CASYTRVMNTEAFF.

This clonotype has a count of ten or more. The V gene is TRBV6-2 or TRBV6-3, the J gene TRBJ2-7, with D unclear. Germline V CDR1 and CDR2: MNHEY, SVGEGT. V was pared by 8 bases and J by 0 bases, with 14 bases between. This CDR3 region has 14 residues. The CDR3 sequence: CASERGSPSYEQYF. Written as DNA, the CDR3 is TGTGCCAGCGAGCGCGGCTCCCCCTCCTACGAGCAGTACTTC.

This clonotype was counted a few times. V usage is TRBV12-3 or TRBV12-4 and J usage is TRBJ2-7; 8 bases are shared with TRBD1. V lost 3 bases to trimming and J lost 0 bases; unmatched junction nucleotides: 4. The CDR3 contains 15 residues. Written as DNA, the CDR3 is TGTGCCAGCAGTTTTGGGACAGGTTTCTCCTACGAGCAGTACTTC. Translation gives CASSFGTGFSYEQYF.

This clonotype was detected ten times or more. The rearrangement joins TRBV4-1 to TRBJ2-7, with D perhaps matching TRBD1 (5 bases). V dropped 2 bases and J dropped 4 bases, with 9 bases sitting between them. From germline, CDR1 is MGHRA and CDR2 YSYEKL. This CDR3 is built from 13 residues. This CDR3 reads CASSQPGSYEQYF. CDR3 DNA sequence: TGCGCCAGCAGCCAACCAGGGTCGTACGAGCAGTACTTC.

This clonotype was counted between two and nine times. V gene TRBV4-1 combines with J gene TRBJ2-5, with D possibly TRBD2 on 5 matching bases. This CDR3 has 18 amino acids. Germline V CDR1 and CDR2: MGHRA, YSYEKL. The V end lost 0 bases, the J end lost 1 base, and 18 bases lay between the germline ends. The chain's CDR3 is CASSQEAVLRTAQETQYF. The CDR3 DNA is TGCGCCAGCAGCCAAGAAGCAGTCCTTAGGACTGCCCAAGAGACCCAGTACTTC.

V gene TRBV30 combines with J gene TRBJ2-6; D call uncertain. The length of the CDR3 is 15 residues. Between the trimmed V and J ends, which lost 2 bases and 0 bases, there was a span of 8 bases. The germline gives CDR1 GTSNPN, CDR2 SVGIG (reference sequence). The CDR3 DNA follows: TGTGCCTGGAGTTCAGAGCTCTCTGGGGCCAACGTCCTGACTTTC. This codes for CAWSSELSGANVLTF.

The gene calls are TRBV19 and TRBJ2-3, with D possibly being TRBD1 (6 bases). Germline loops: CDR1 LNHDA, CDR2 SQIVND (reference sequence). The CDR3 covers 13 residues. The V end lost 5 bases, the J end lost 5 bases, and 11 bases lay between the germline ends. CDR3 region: CASSVLQGDTQYF. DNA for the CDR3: TGTGCCAGTAGTGTTCTACAGGGAGATACGCAGTATTTT.

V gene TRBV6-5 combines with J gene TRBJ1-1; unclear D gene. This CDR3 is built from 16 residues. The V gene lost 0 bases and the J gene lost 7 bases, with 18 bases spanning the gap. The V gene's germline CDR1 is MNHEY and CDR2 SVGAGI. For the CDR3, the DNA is TGTGCCAGCAGTTACTCAACAGTTGACCGAAACTATGAAGCTTTCTTT. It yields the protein CASSYSTVDRNYEAFF.

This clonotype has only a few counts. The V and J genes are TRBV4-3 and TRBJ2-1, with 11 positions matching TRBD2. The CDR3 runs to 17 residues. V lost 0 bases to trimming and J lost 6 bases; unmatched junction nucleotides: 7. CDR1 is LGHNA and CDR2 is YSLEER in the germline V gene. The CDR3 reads CASSQDLTSGGPNEQFF. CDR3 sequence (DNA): TGCGCCAGCAGCCAAGATCTTACTAGCGGGGGCCCCAATGAGCAGTTCTTC.

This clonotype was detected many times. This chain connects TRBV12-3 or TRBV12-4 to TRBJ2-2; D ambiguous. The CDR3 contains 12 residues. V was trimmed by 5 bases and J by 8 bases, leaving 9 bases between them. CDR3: CASSPFLGELFF. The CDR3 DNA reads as TGTGCCAGCAGTCCCTTCCTTGGGGAGCTGTTTTTT.

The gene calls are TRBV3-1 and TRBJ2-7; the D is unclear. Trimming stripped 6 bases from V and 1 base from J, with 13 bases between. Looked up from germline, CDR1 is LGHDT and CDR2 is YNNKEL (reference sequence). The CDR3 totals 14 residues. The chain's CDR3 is CASSPSEVSYEQYV. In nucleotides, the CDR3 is TGTGCCAGCAGTCCCTCCGAGGTATCCTACGAGCAGTACGTC.

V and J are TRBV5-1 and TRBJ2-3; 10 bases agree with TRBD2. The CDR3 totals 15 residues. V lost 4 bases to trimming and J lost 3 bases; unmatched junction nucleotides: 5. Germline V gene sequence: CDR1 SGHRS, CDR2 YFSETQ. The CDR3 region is CASSVGSGGTDTQYF. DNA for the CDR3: TGCGCCAGCAGCGTCGGTAGCGGGGGGACAGATACGCAGTATTTT.

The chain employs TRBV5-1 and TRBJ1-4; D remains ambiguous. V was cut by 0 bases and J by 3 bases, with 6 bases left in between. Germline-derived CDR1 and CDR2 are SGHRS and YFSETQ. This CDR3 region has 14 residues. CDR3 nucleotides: TGCGCCAGCAGCTTGGGACGGTCTAATGAAAAACTGTTTTTT. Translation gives CASSLGRSNEKLFF.

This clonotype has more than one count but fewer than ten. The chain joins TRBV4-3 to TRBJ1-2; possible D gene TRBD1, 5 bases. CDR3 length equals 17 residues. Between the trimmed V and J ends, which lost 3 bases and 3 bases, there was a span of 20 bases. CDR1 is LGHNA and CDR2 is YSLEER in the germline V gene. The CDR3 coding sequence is TGCGCCAGCAGCCAGAAAATCCGCAGGGAAGTTGACTATGGCTACACCTTC. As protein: CASSQKIRREVDYGYTF.

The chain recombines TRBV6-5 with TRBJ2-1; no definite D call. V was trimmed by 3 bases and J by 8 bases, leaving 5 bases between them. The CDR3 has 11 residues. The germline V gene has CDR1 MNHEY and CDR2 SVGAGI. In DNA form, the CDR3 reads TGTGCCAGCAGTTATGGCGATGAGCAGTTCTTC. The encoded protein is CASSYGDEQFF.

The CDR3 loop is CASSYGGTNTGELFF. In DNA form, the CDR3 reads TGTGCCAGCAGCTACGGGGGGACCAACACCGGGGAGCTGTTTTTT. The chain has TRBV7-3 and TRBJ2-2; TRBD2 matches 7 bases. Looked up from germline, CDR1 is SGHTA and CDR2 is FQGTGA. This CDR3 has 15 residues. The J segment lost 2 bases and the V segment lost 4 bases, leaving 4 bases of the junction unmatched.

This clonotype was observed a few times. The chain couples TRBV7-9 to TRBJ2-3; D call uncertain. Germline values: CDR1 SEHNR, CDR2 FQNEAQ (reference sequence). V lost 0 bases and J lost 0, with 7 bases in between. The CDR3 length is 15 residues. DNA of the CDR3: TGTGCCAGCAGCTTAGCCGGGTTTAGCACAGATACGCAGTATTTT. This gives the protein CASSLAGFSTDTQYF.

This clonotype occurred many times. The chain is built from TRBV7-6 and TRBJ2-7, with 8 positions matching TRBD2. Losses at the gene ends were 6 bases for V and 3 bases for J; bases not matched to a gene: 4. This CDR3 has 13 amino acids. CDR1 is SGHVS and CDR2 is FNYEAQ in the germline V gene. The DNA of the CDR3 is TGTGCCAGCAGTTCCACTAGCGGCTACGAGCAGTACTTC. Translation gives CASSSTSGYEQYF.

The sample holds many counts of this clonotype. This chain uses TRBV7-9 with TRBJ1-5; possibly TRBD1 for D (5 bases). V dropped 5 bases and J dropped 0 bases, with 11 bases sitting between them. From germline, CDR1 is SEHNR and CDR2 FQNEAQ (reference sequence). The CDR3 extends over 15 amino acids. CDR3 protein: CASSRDGYSNQPQHF. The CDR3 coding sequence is TGTGCCAGCAGCAGGGACGGCTATAGCAATCAGCCCCAGCATTTT.

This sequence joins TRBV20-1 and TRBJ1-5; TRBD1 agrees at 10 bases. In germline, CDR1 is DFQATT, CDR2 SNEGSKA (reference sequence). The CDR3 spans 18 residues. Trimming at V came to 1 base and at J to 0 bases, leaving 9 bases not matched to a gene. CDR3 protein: CSARGRGQGDYSNQPQHF. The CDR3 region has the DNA TGCAGTGCTAGAGGACGAGGACAGGGGGATTATAGCAATCAGCCCCAGCATTTT.

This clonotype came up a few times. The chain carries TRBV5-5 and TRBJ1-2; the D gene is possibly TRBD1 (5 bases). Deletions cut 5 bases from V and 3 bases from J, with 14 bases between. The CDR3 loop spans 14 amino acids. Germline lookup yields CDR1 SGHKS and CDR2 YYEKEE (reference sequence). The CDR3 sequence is CASSSAWGDYGYTF. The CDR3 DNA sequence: TGTGCCAGCAGTTCCGCATGGGGGGACTATGGCTACACCTTC.

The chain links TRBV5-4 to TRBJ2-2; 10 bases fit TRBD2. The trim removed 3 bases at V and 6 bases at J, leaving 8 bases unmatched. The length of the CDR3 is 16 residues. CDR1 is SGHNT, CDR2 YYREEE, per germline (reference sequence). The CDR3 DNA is TGTGCCAGCAGCTCGACCATTACTAGCGGGGCCGGGGAGCTGTTTTTT. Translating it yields CASSSTITSGAGELFF.

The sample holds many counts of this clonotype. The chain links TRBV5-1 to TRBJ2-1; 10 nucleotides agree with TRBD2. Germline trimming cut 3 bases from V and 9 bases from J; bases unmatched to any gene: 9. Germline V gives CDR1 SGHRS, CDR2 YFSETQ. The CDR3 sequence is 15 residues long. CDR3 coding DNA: TGCGCCAGCAGCTACCTAGCGGGGGTAGGCGGTGAGCAGTTCTTC. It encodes CASSYLAGVGGEQFF.

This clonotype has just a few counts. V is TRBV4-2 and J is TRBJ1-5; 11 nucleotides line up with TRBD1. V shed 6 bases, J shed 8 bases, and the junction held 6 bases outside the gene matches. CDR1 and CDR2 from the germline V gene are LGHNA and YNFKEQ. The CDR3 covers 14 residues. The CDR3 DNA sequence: TGTGCCAGCAGTCGGGACAGGGGGGGAAAGCCCCAGCATTTT. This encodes CASSRDRGGKPQHF.